This T cell receptor (beta chain) was sequenced in a study of blood T cell repertoires in COVID-19. Overall study context: T cells, B-cell-depleted T cells, or PBMCs supplied cDNA or gDNA.

In the authors' methods: Cell counts per sample came from amplifying reference gene primers. Generated by immunoSEQ multiplex PCR, the TCRdb table keeps only in-frame clones and is missing some. Clone size and V and J calls were adopted from that table, with D and trimming inferred from the DNA. In the table there are about 170,000 clones, roughly 86% of which are singletons. The CDR3 has 15 amino acids. The germline CDR1 and CDR2 sequences are LNHDA and SQIVND (reference sequence). V shed 7 bases and J shed 1 base, with 17 bases lying between them. The sample consisted of peripheral blood. The chain is built from TRBV19 and TRBJ2-7; perhaps TRBD2 as D (6 bases). The TCR originated in a woman older than 75 in a cohort sampled during active or convalescent COVID-19. The CDR3 DNA reads TGTGCCAGTACTGCCACCGGGAGAGGGTCCTACGAGCAGTACTTC. This gives the protein CASTATGRGSYEQYF. Complete variable domain (other parts from reference TRBV19 and TRBJ2-7): DGGITQSPKYLFRKEGQNVTLSCEQNLNHDAMYWYRQDPGQGLRLIYYSQIVNDFQKGDIAEGYSVSREKKESFPLTVTSAQKNPTAFYLCASTATGRGSYEQYFGPGTRLTVT.